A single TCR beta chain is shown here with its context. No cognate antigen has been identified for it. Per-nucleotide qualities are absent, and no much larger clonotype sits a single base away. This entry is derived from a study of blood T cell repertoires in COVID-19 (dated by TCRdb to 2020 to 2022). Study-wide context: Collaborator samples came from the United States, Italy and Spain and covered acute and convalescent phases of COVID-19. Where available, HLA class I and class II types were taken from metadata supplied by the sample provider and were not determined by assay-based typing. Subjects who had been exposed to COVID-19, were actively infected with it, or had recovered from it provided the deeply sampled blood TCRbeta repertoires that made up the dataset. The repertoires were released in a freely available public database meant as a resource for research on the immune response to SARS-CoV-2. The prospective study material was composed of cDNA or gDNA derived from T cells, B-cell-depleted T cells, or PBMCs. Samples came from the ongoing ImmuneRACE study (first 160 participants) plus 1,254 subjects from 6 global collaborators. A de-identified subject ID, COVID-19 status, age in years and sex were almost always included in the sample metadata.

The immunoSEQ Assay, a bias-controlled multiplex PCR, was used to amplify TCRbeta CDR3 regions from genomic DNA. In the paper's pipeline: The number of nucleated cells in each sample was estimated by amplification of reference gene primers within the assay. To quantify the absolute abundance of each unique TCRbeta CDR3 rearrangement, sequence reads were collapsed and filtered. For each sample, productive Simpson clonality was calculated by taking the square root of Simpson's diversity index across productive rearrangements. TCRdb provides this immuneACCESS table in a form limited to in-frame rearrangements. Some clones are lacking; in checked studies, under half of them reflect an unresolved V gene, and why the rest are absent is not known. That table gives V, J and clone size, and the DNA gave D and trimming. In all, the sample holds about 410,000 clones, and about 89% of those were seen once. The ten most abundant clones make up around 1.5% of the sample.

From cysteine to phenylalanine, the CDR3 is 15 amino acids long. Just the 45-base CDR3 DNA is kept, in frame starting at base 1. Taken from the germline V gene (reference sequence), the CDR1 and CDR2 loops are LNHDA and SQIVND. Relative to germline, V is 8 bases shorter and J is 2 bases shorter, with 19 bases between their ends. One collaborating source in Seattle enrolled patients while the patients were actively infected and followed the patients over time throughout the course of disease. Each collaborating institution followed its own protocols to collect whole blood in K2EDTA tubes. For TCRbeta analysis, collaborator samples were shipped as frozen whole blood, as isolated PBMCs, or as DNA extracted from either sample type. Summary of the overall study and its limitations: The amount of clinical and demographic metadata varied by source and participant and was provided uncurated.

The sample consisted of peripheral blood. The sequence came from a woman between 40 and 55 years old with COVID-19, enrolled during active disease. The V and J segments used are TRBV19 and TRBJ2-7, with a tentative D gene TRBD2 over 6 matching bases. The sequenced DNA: TGTGCCAGTGGCCGGGGGACCGGGAACCCCTACGAGCAGTACTTC. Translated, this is CASGRGTGNPYEQYF.